This T cell receptor beta chain derives from a study of T-cell memory formation after mild COVID-19. Study outcomes and limitations: The study found contracting CD4+ clones mainly in CM and EM and contracting CD8+ clones in EMRA.

cDNA libraries for TCR alpha and TCR beta, carrying sample barcodes and UMIs, came from 5'RACE with constant-segment primers. A single record per CDR3 protein comes from TCRdb applying MiXCR to the 5' RACE reads. The sample yields about 57,000 distinct CDR3 sequences, over 9% seen once. This clonotype appeared many times. Its antigen is currently unknown. The specimen sequenced was PBMCs or a T cell subset sorted from them (not recorded which). The source is a man aged 18 to 30 who had mild COVID-19 (a few samples of this study predate the infection). Cell type and time point are not known.

As DNA, the CDR3 is TGCAGTGCTAGAGACGCCGCGAGCTCCTACGAGCAGTACTTC. Translating it yields CSARDAASSYEQYF. The V call is TRBV20-1, the J call TRBJ2-7; no reliable D call. The V end was cut by 0 bases, the J end by 0 bases, with 9 bases between. Germline V gene sequence: CDR1 DFQATT, CDR2 SNEGSKA (reference sequence). The CDR3 extends over 14 amino acids.